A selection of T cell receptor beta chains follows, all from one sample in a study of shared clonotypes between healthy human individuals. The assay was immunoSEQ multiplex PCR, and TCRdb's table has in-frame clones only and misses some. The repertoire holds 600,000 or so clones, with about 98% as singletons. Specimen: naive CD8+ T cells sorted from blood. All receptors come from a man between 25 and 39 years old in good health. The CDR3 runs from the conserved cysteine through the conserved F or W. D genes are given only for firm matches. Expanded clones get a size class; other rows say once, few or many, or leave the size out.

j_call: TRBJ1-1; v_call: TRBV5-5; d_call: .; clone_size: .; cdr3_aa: CASSFRPLGNTEAFF; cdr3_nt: TGTGCCAGCAGCTTCCGACCCTTAGGGAACACTGAAGCTTTCTTT
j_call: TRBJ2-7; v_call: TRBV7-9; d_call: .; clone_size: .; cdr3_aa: CASSLVQGLSSYEQYF; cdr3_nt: TGTGCCAGCAGCTTAGTGCAGGGTTTAAGCTCCTACGAGCAGTACTTC
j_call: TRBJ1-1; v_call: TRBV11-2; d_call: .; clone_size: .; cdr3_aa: CASSSGQPEAFF; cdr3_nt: TGTGCCAGCAGCTCAGGACAGCCTGAAGCTTTCTTT
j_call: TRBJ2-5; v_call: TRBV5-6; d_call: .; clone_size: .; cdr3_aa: CASSLVPGKGETQYF; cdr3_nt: TGTGCCAGCAGCTTGGTTCCGGGTAAGGGGGAGACCCAGTACTTC
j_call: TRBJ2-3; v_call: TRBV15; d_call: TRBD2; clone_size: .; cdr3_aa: CATSRVGAGIDTDTQYF; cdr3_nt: TGTGCCACCAGCAGAGTGGGAGCGGGAATTGACACAGATACGCAGTATTTT
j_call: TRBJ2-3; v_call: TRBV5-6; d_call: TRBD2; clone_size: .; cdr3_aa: CASSFGAGAGTQYF; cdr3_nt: TGTGCCAGCAGCTTCGGAGCGGGGGCAGGTACGCAGTATTTT
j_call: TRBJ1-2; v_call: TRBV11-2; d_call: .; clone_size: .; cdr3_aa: CASSYFFTTGDDYGYTF; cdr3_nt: TGTGCCAGCAGCTATTTTTTTACAACGGGGGATGACTATGGCTACACCTTC
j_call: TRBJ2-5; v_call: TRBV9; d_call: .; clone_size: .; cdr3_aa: CASSVAGTKRETQYF; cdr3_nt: TGTGCCAGCAGCGTAGCAGGCACAAAGCGAGAGACCCAGTACTTC
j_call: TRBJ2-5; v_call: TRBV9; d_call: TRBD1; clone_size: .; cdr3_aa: CASSVGTGGDQETQYF; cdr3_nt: TGTGCCAGCAGCGTAGGGACAGGGGGCGATCAAGAGACCCAGTACTTC
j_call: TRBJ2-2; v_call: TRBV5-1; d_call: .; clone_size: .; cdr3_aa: CASSIPRDGDTGELFF; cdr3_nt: TGCGCCAGCAGCATCCCCCGGGACGGGGACACCGGGGAGCTGTTTTTT
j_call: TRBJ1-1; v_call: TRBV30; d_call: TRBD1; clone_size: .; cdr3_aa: CACSGTGLTNTEAFF; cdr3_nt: TGTGCCTGTTCCGGGACAGGGTTAACGAACACTGAAGCTTTCTTT
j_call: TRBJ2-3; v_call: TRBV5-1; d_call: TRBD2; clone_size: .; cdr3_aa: CASSAGLAGVTDTQYF; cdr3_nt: TGCGCCAGCAGCGCCGGACTAGCGGGAGTGACAGATACGCAGTATTTT
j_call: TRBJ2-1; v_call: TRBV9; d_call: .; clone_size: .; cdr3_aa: CASGGLSYNEQFF; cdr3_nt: TGTGCCAGCGGGGGTCTCTCCTACAATGAGCAGTTCTTC
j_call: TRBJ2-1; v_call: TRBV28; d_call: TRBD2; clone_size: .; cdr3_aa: CASRTPGLATNEQFF; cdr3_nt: TGTGCCAGCAGGACTCCGGGACTAGCCACAAATGAGCAGTTCTTC
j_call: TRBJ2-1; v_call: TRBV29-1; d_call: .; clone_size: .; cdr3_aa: CSEKSQGNEQFF; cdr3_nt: TGCAGCGAGAAATCACAGGGCAATGAGCAGTTCTTC
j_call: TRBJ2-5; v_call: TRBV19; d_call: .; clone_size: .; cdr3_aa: CASSIGGTVGETQYF; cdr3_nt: TGTGCCAGTAGTATAGGCGGGACGGTGGGGGAGACCCAGTACTTC
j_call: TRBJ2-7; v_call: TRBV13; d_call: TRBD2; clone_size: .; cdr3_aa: CASSLGLAGGSFYEQYF; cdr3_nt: TGTGCCAGCAGCTTAGGCCTAGCGGGAGGCTCTTTCTACGAGCAGTACTTC
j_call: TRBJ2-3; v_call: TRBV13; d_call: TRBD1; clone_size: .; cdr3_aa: CASSLTSGTGVTDTQYF; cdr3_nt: TGTGCCAGCAGCTTGACTTCCGGGACAGGAGTCACAGATACGCAGTATTTT
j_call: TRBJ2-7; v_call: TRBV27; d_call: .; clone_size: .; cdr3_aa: CASSFQGYSYEQYF; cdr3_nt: TGTGCCAGCAGTTTCCAGGGGTACTCCTACGAGCAGTACTTC
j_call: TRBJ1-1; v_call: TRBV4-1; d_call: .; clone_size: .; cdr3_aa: CASSTNTEAFF; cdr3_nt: TGCGCCAGCAGCACGAACACTGAAGCTTTCTTT
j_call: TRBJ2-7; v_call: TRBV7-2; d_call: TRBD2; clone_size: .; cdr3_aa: CASSAAHTGGVDSGTEQYF; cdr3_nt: TGTGCCAGCAGCGCCGCGCATACTGGAGGGGTGGATAGCGGGACCGAGCAGTACTTC
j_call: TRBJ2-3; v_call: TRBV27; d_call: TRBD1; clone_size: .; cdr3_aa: CASSGTGRTDTQYF; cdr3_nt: TGTGCCAGCAGCGGGACAGGGCGTACAGATACGCAGTATTTT
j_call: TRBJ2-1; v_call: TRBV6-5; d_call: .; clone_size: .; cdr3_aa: CASSYFGRNEQFF; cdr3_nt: TGTGCCAGCAGTTATTTTGGGAGGAATGAGCAGTTCTTC
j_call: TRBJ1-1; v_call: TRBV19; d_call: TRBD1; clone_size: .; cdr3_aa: CASSSGGSTEAFF; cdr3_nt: TGTGCCAGTAGCTCAGGGGGTAGCACTGAAGCTTTCTTT
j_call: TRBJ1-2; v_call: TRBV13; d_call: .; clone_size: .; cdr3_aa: CASSLHGIGYGYTF; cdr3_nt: TGTGCCAGCAGCTTACACGGGATAGGCTATGGCTACACCTTC
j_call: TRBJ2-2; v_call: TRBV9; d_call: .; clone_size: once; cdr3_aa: CASSVGGNTGELFF; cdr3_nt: TGTGCCAGCAGCGTAGGAGGAAACACCGGGGAGCTGTTTTTT
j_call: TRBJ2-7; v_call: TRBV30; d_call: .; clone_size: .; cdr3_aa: CAWSGGRGMNEQYF; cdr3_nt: TGTGCCTGGAGTGGCGGACGGGGCATGAACGAGCAGTACTTC
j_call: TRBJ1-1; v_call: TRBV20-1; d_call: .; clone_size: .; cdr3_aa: CSARPVPEAFF; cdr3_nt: TGCAGTGCCCGGCCCGTTCCTGAAGCTTTCTTT
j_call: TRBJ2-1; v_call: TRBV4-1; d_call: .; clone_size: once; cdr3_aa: CASSQVLLNEQFF; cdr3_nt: TGCGCCAGCAGCCAAGTTCTCCTTAATGAGCAGTTCTTC
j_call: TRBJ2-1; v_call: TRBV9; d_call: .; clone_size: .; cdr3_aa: CASSVGTASSYNEQFF; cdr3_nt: TGTGCCAGCAGCGTAGGAACAGCGAGCTCCTACAATGAGCAGTTCTTC
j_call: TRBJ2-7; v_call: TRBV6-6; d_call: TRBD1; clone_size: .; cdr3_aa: CASSYSVLRDSPGYF; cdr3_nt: TGTGCCAGCAGTTACTCCGTTCTACGGGACAGCCCCGGGTACTTC
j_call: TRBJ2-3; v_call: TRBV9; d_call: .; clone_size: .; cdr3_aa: CASSVGTGSTDTQYF; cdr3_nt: TGTGCCAGCAGCGTAGGAACAGGGTCCACAGATACGCAGTATTTT
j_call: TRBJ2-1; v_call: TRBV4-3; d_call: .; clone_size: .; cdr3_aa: CASSQDSDNEQFF; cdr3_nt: TGCGCCAGCAGCCAAGATTCTGACAATGAGCAGTTCTTC
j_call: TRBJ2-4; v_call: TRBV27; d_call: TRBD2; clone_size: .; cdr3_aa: CASSSGTSGGLAKNIQYF; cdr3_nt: TGTGCCAGCAGTTCCGGGACTAGCGGAGGGCTAGCCAAAAACATTCAGTACTTC
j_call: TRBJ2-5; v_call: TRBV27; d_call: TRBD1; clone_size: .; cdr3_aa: CASSTRQGANRETQYF; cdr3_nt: TGTGCCAGCAGTACCAGACAGGGGGCTAATAGAGAGACCCAGTACTTC
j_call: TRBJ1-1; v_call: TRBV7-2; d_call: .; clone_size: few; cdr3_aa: CASSRTGLDTEAFF; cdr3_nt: TGTGCCAGCAGCCGCACAGGGTTAGACACTGAAGCTTTCTTT
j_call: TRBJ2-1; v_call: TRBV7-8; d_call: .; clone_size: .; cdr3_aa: CASSYPLEEASEDEQFF; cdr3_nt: TGTGCCAGCAGCTACCCGCTGGAAGAGGCTAGTGAGGATGAGCAGTTCTTC